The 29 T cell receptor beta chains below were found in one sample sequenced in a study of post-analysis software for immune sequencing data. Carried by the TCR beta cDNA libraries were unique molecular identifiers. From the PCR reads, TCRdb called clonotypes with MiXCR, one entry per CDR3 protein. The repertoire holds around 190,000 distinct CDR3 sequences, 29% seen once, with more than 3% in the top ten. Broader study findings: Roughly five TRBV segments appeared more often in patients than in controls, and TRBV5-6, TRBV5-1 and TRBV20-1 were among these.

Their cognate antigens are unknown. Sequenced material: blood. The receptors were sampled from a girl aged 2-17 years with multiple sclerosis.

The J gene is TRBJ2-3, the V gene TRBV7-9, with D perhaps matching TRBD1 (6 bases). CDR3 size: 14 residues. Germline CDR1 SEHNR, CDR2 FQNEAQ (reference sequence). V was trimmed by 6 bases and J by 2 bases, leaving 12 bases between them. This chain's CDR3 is CASSRDTYTDTQYF. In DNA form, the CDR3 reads TGTGCCAGCAGTCGGGACACCTACACAGATACGCAGTATTTT.

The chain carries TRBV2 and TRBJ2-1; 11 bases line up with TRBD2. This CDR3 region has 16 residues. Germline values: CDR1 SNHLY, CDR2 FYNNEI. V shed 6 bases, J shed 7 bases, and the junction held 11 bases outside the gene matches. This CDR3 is CASSPALAGGWNEQFF. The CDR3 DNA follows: TGTGCCAGCAGCCCGGCGCTAGCGGGAGGTTGGAATGAGCAGTTCTTC.

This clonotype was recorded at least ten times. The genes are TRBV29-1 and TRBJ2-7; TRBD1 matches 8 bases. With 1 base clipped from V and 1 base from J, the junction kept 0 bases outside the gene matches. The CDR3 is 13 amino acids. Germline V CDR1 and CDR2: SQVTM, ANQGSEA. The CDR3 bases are TGCAGCGTTGAAGGGGACAGGTCCTACGAGCAGTACTTC. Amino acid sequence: CSVEGDRSYEQYF.

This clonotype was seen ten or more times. DNA for the CDR3: TGCAGTGCCCCGCTGCCAGGGGGAGTTGGCTACACCTTC. Translating gives CSAPLPGGVGYTF. This chain joins TRBV20-1 and TRBJ1-2, with 7 bases matching TRBD1. V lost 6 bases to trimming and J lost 7 bases; unmatched junction nucleotides: 11. Germline CDR1 reads DFQATT; CDR2 reads SNEGSKA (reference sequence). The CDR3 is 13 residues long.

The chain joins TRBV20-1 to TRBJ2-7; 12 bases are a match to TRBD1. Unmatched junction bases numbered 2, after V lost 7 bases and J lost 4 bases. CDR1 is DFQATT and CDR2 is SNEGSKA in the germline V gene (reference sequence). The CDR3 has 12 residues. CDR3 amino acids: CSGGQGAYEQYF. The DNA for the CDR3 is TGCAGTGGGGGACAGGGGGCTTACGAGCAGTACTTC.

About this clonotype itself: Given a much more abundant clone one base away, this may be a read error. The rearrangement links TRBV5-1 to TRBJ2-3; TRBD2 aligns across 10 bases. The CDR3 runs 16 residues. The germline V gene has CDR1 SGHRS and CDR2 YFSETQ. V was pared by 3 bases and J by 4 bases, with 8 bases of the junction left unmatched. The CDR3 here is CASSSGRAGGPDTQYF. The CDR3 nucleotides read TGCGCCAGCAGCTCGGGACGAGCGGGAGGGCCAGATACGCAGTATTTT.

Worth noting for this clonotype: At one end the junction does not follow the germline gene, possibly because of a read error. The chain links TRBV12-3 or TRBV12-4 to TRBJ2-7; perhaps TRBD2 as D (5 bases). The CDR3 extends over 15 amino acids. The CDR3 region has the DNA TGTGCCAGCAGTTTAGCGCTGGGGAGAATCTACGAGGAGTACTTC. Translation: CASSLALGRIYEEYF.

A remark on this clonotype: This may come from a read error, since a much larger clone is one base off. This CDR3 reads CASSLYAGRSGEQFF. Here the CDR3 DNA reads TGTGCCAGCAGTTTATATGCGGGACGCTCGGGGGAGCAGTTCTTC. The chain has TRBV28 and TRBJ2-1, with D perhaps TRBD2 (6 bases). The germline V gene encodes CDR1 MDHEN and CDR2 SYDVKM. The length of the CDR3 is 15 residues. The germline V and J ends were trimmed by 1 base and 10 bases, with 17 bases remaining between them.

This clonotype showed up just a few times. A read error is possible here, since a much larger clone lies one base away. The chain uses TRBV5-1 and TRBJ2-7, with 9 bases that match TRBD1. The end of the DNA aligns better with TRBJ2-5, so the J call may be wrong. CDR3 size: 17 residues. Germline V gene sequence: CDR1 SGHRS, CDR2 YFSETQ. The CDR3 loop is CASNPNPGQGGSETQYF. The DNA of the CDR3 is TGCGCCAGCAACCCGAACCCGGGACAGGGAGGATCGGAGACCCAGTACTTC.

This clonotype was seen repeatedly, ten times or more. CDR3 sequence: CASSVASGASTDTQYF. CDR3 DNA: TGTGCCAGCAGCGTGGCTTCGGGGGCTAGCACAGATACGCAGTATTTT. V is TRBV9 and J is TRBJ2-3; TRBD1 or TRBD2 may be the D gene (6 bases each). Per the germline V gene, CDR1 is SGDLS and CDR2 is YYNGEE. V lost 2 bases, J lost 0 bases, and 13 bases lay in between. The CDR3 contains 16 residues.

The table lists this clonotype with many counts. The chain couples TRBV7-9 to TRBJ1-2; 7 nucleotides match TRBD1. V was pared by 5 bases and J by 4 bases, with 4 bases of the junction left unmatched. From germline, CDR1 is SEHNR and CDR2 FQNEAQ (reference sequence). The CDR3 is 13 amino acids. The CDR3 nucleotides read TGTGCCAGCAGCACTGGGACAGTCTATGGCTACACCTTC. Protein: CASSTGTVYGYTF.

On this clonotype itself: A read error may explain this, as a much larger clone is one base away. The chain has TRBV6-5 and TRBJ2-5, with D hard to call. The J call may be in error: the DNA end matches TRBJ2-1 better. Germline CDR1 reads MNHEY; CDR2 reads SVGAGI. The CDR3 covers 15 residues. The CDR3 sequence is CASRKTFSAAVAQFF. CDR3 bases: TGTGCCAGCAGAAAGACTTTCTCGGCCGCTGTGGCCCAGTTCTTC.

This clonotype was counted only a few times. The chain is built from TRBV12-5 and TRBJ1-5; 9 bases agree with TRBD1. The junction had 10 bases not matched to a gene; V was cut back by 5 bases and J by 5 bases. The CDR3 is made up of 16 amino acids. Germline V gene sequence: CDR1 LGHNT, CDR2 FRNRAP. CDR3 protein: CASGRSGQGSYQPQHF. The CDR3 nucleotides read TGTGCTAGTGGTCGGTCTGGACAGGGGAGTTATCAGCCCCAGCATTTT.

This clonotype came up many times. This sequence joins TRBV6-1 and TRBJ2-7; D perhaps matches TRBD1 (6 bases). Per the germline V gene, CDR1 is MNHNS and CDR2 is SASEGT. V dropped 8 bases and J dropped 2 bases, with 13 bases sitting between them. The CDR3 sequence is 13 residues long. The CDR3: CASVVGGTYEQYF. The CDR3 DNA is TGTGCCAGCGTTGTAGGGGGTACCTACGAGCAGTACTTC.

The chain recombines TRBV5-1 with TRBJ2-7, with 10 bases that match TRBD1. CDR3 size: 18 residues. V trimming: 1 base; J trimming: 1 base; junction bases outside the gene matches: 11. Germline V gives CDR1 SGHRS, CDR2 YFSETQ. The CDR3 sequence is CASSLLGQGTGPSYEQYF. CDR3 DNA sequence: TGCGCCAGCAGCTTGTTGGGACAGGGGACCGGGCCGTCCTACGAGCAGTACTTC.

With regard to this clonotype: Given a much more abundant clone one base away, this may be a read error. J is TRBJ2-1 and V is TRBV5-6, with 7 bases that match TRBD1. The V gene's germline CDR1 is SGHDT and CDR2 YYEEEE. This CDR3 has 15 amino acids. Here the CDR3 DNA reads TGTGCCAGCATCCCCGGGACAGCAGACTACAATGGGCAGTTCTTC. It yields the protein CASIPGTADYNGQFF.

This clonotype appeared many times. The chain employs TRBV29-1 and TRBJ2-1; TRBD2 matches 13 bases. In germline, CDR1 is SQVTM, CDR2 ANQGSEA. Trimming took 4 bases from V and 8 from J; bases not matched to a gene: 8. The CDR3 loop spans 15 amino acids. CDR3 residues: CSVGLAGGHNDEQFF. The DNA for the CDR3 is TGCAGCGTTGGACTAGCGGGAGGCCATAATGATGAGCAGTTCTTC.

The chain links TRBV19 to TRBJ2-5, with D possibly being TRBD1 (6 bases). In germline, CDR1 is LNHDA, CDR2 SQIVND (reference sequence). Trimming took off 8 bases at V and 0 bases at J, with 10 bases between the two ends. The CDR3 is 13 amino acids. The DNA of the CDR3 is TGTGCCAGTGGCAGGGGCCACCAAGAGACCCAGTACTTC. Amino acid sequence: CASGRGHQETQYF. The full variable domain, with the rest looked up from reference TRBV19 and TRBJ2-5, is DGGITQSPKYLFRKEGQNVTLSCEQNLNHDAMYWYRQDPGQGLRLIYYSQIVNDFQKGDIAEGYSVSREKKESFPLTVTSAQKNPTAFYLCASGRGHQETQYFGPGTRLLVL.

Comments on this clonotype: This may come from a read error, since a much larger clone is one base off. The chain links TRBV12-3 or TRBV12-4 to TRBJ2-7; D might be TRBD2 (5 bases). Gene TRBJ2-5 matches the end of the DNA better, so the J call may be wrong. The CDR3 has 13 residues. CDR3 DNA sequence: TGTGCCGGCAGCTCCGGACTGGCGGAGACCCAGTACTTC. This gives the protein CAGSSGLAETQYF.

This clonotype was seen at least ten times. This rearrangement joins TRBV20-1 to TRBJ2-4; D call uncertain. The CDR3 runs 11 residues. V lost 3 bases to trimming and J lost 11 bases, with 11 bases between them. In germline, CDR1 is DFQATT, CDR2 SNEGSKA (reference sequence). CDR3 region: CSASSRELQYF. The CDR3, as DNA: TGCAGTGCTAGTTCTAGGGAACTTCAGTACTTC.

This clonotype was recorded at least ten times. The CDR3 nucleotides read TGTGCCAGCAGCTCCTCGGACAGGAATCAGCCCCAGCATTTT. It yields the protein CASSSSDRNQPQHF. V gene TRBV7-9 combines with J gene TRBJ1-5; TRBD1 agrees at 7 bases. The germline V gene has CDR1 SEHNR and CDR2 FQNEAQ (reference sequence). After removal of 4 bases from V and 4 bases from J, the junction contained 4 bases not matched to a gene. The CDR3 covers 14 residues.

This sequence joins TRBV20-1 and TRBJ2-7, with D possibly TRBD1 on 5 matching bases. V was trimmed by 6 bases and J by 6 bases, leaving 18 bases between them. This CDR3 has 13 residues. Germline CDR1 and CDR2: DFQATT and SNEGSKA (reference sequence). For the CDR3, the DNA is TGCAGTGCAGTACCCCCAGGGCGCGGCGAGCAGTACTTC. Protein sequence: CSAVPPGRGEQYF.

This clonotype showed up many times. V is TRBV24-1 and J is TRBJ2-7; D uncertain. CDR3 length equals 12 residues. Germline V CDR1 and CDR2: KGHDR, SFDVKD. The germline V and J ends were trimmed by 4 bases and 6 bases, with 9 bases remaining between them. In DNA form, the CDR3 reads TGTGCCACCAGTGAGTTCCCCGGCGAGCAGTACTTC. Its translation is CATSEFPGEQYF.

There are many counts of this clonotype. The DNA for the CDR3 is TGTGCCAGCAGTATACTAGCGGGAGGCCCCTATGAGCAGTTCTTC. Protein sequence: CASSILAGGPYEQFF. The rearrangement uses TRBV27 and TRBJ2-1, with 12 bases lining up with TRBD2. The CDR3 contains 15 residues. V lost 5 bases to trimming and J lost 8 bases; unmatched junction nucleotides: 7. Per the germline V gene, CDR1 is MNHEY and CDR2 is SMNVEV (reference sequence).

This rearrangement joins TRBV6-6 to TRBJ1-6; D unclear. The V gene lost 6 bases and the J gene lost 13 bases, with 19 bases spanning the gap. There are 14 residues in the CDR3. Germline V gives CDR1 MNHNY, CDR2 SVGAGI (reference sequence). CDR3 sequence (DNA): TGTGCCAGCAGAAGCAAGGACGGTTCAAGTCCCCTCCACTTT. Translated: CASRSKDGSSPLHF.

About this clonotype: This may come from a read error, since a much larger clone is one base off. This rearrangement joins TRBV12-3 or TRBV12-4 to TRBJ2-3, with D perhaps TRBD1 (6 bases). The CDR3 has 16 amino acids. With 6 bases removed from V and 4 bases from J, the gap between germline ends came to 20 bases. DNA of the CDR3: TGTGCCAGCAGCCGGGACAAAGTAGCGAGATCAGATACGCAGTATTTT. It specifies CASSRDKVARSDTQYF.

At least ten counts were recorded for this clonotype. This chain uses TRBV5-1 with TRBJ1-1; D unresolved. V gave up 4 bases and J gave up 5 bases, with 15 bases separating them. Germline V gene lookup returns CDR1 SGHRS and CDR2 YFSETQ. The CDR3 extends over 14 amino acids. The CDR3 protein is CASSPGRPQTEAFF. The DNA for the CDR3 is TGCGCCAGCAGCCCTGGCAGGCCTCAAACTGAAGCTTTCTTT.

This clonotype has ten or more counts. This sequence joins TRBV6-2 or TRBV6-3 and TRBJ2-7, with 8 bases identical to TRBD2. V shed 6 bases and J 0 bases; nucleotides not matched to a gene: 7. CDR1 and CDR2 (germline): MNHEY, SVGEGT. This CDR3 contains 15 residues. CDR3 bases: TGTGCCAGCAGCCCGGGACTAGTGAACTCCTACGAGCAGTACTTC. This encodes CASSPGLVNSYEQYF.

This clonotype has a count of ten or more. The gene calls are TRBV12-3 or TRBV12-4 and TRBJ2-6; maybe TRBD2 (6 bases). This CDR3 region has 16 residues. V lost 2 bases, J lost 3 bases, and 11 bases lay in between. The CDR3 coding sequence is TGTGCCAGCAGTTTACCGGGAGCGGGTGGGGCCAACGTCCTGACTTTC. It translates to CASSLPGAGGANVLTF.